The 17 T cell receptor beta chains below come from one sample, sequenced in a study of cytomegalovirus exposure and HLA in healthy donors. The PCR had 60 Vbeta and 13 Jbeta primers. Repertoires were generated with immunoSEQ multiplex PCR, while TCRdb's copy carries only in-frame clones and drops some. The top ten hold approximately 2.1% of the sample, which has around 200,000 clones, 75% to 85% seen once. Material: PBMCs. Receptors were obtained from a woman aged 45-65 years in good health and CMV-seronegative.

DNA of the CDR3: TGTGCCAGCCGGAGGGAGAACAATGAGCAGTTCTTC. Residues: CASRRENNEQFF. The genes are TRBV2 and TRBJ2-1; a weak D match, TRBD2 (6 bases). The CDR3 covers 12 residues. Germline CDR1 reads SNHLY; CDR2 reads FYNNEI. The V gene lost 8 bases and the J gene lost 5 bases, with 10 bases spanning the gap.

The chain links TRBV5-1 to TRBJ2-7, with 11 bases that match TRBD1. CDR3 length equals 21 residues. Germline V gives CDR1 SGHRS, CDR2 YFSETQ. V lost 4 bases to trimming and J lost 2 bases; unmatched junction nucleotides: 23. Written as DNA, the CDR3 is TGCGCCAGCAGCAAACGCTCTACCGGGACAGGGGGACGCGGTAAGCCCTACGAGCAGTACTTC. Translating it yields CASSKRSTGTGGRGKPYEQYF. The entire variable domain, with the rest obtained from reference TRBV5-1 and TRBJ2-7, is as follows: KAGVTQTPRYLIKTRGQQVTLSCSPISGHRSVSWYQQTPGQGLQFLFEYFSETQRNKGNFPGRFSGRQFSNSRSEMNVSTLELGDSALYLCASSKRSTGTGGRGKPYEQYFGPGTRLTVT.

The rearrangement uses TRBV13 and TRBJ1-4; 7 nucleotides line up with TRBD1. This CDR3 spans 14 amino acids. Trimming took 5 bases from V and 8 from J; bases not matched to a gene: 8. Germline CDR1 is PRHDT and CDR2 is FYEKMQ (reference sequence). The DNA for the CDR3 is TGTGCCAGCAGCGGCCGACAGGGTGGAGAAAAACTGTTTTTT. Translation gives CASSGRQGGEKLFF.

V gene TRBV9 combines with J gene TRBJ1-2; maybe TRBD1 (5 bases). The CDR3 totals 14 residues. Trimming removed 0 bases from V and 8 bases from J, with 14 bases in between. Germline V gives CDR1 SGDLS, CDR2 YYNGEE. CDR3 sequence reads: CASSVDIGAGGYTF. In nucleotides, the CDR3 is TGTGCCAGCAGCGTAGATATAGGGGCGGGGGGCTACACCTTC.

The chain couples TRBV7-2 to TRBJ1-6; 8 bases agree with TRBD1. The V segment lost 5 bases and the J segment 10 bases; nucleotides outside the gene matches: 7. The CDR3 extends over 14 amino acids. From germline, CDR1 is SGHTA and CDR2 FQGNSA. The CDR3 protein is CASSADRALSPLHF. The CDR3 nucleotides are TGTGCCAGCAGCGCGGACAGGGCCCTATCACCCCTCCACTTT.

V and J are TRBV28 and TRBJ2-6; unclear D gene. The CDR3 contains 18 residues. Trimming left V 4 bases short and J 0 bases short, with 16 bases between. Germline lookup yields CDR1 MDHEN and CDR2 SYDVKM. The CDR3: CASSSISPGSSGANVLTF. The CDR3 DNA sequence: TGTGCCAGCAGTTCCATCTCCCCGGGTTCCTCTGGGGCCAACGTCCTGACTTTC.

The chain links TRBV2 to TRBJ2-3; maybe TRBD2 (5 bases). The germline V gene has CDR1 SNHLY and CDR2 FYNNEI. CDR3 length: 15 amino acids. V was trimmed by 2 bases and J by 1 base, leaving 10 bases between them. The CDR3, as DNA: TGTGCCAGCAGTGAACAGCGGTCGCGCACAGATACGCAGTATTTT. Amino acids: CASSEQRSRTDTQYF.

The V call is TRBV5-4, the J call TRBJ2-7; 9 bases align to TRBD1. J lost 2 bases, V lost 0 bases, and 6 bases had no gene match. Germline V lookup: CDR1 SGHNT, CDR2 YYREEE (reference sequence). The CDR3 runs to 16 residues. CDR3 region: CASSLAARQGAYEQYF. The CDR3 DNA reads TGTGCCAGCAGCTTGGCCGCGAGACAGGGGGCCTACGAGCAGTACTTC. Supplemented by reference TRBV5-4 and TRBJ2-7, the full variable domain reads ETGVTQSPTHLIKTRGQQVTLRCSSQSGHNTVSWYQQALGQGPQFIFQYYREEENGRGNFPPRFSGLQFPNYSSELNVNALELDDSALYLCASSLAARQGAYEQYFGPGTRLTVT.

The chain uses TRBV28 and TRBJ1-4; 7 nucleotides align to TRBD1. This CDR3 comprises 13 residues. The J segment lost 8 bases and the V segment lost 6 bases, leaving 6 bases of the junction unmatched. Germline assignment: CDR1 MDHEN and CDR2 SYDVKM. CDR3 nucleotides: TGTGCCAGCAGGCTTCAGGGGGACGAAAAACTGTTTTTT. The encoded protein is CASRLQGDEKLFF. The whole variable domain, remainder taken from reference TRBV28 and TRBJ1-4, is DVKVTQSSRYLVKRTGEKVFLECVQDMDHENMFWYRQDPGLGLRLIYFSYDVKMKEKGDIPEGYSVSREKKERFSLILESASTNQTSMYLCASRLQGDEKLFFGSGTQLSVL.

The V and J genes are TRBV4-3 and TRBJ1-2; 7 nucleotides match TRBD1. Trimming took 3 bases from V and 8 from J; bases not matched to a gene: 24. CDR3 length: 19 amino acids. CDR1 and CDR2 from the germline V gene are LGHNA and YSLEER. CDR3 DNA: TGCGCCAGCAGCCAGGATACAGGGGCTCTAACCGGATTAACCCACGGCTACACCTTC. Amino acid sequence: CASSQDTGALTGLTHGYTF.

The gene calls are TRBV2 and TRBJ2-7, with a possible D match to TRBD2 (5 bases). CDR1 SNHLY and CDR2 FYNNEI come from the germline V gene. Trimming left V 3 bases short and J 1 base short, with 7 bases between. The CDR3 extends over 13 amino acids. The CDR3: CASSERVSYEQYF. CDR3 coding DNA: TGTGCCAGCAGTGAGAGGGTGTCCTACGAGCAGTACTTC.

The chain carries TRBV2 and TRBJ2-3; 11 bases fit TRBD2. This CDR3 has 16 amino acids. V lost 5 bases, J lost 6 bases, and 10 bases stayed unmatched. Germline V gene lookup returns CDR1 SNHLY and CDR2 FYNNEI. The CDR3 DNA is TGTGCCAGCAGTCTCGATAGCGGGAGGGCCGTGGATACGCAGTATTTT. Translated, it gives CASSLDSGRAVDTQYF.

V and J are TRBV5-1 and TRBJ1-2, with TRBD1 matching over 7 bases. V dropped 6 bases and J dropped 0; count of bases not matched to a gene: 11. The germline V gene encodes CDR1 SGHRS and CDR2 YFSETQ. CDR3 size: 16 residues. CDR3 amino acids: CASTPGGGQANYGYTF. In DNA form, the CDR3 reads TGCGCCAGCACCCCCGGAGGGGGCCAAGCTAACTATGGCTACACCTTC.

The chain combines TRBV6-5 with TRBJ2-7; 11 bases are a match to TRBD2. In germline, CDR1 is MNHEY, CDR2 SVGAGI. CDR3 length: 12 residues. V shed 8 bases and J 3 bases; nucleotides not matched to a gene: 0. The CDR3 DNA is TGTGCCAGCGGACTAGCGGGCTACGAGCAGTACTTC. Translating it yields CASGLAGYEQYF.

This clone has only a few counts. The chain employs TRBV7-2 and TRBJ1-3, with 7 bases that match TRBD1. CDR1 and CDR2 (germline): SGHTA, FQGNSA. Trimming at V came to 5 bases and at J to 0 bases, leaving 7 bases not matched to a gene. The CDR3 contains 16 residues. The CDR3 region is CASSLGTADSGNTIYF. For the CDR3, the DNA is TGTGCCAGCAGCCTCGGGACAGCCGACTCTGGAAACACCATATATTTT.

The J gene is TRBJ1-5, the V gene TRBV28; 8 nucleotides match TRBD1. CDR3 length: 17 amino acids. Germline V lookup: CDR1 MDHEN, CDR2 SYDVKM. Trimming at V came to 8 bases and at J to 6 bases, leaving 18 bases not matched to a gene. Here the CDR3 reads CASSLYRQGLVGQPQHF. The CDR3 nucleotides are TGTGCCAGCTCCTTGTACCGACAGGGGTTGGTGGGTCAGCCCCAGCATTTT.

The chain links TRBV10-3 to TRBJ2-2; 10 nucleotides align to TRBD1. Germline trimming cut 7 bases from V and 6 bases from J; bases unmatched to any gene: 5. This CDR3 has 14 amino acids. Looked up from germline, CDR1 is ENHRY and CDR2 is SYGVKD. The CDR3: CAIMRQGAAGELFF. CDR3 coding DNA: TGTGCCATCATGAGACAGGGGGCGGCCGGGGAGCTGTTTTTT.